This T cell receptor beta chain was observed in a study of CXCR3-negative and CXCR3-positive naive CD8 T cells (dated by TCRdb to the late 2010s). Regarding the study in general: In total, 120 million to 150 million TRB reads were obtained, which works out to roughly 1.5 +/- 0.3 million reads per library. TRBV-TRBJ cluster analysis included naive subsets from 5 donors and memory cells from 3 donors. The diversity and physicochemical repertoire analyses included fewer than twelve donors pooled from two independent experiments.

Worth noting for this clonotype: Its antigen is not yet known.

Points the paper makes about the study in general: Repertoire diversity was comparably high in both naive subsets but much lower in memory CD8+ T cells. TRB CDR3s from CXCR3-positive naive cells showed higher hydrophobicity (lower Kidera factor 4), lower energy, and higher strength and volume indices than CXCR3-negative naive cells. TRBV-TRBJ usage was similar between naive CXCR3-negative and CXCR3-positive cells from the same donor, while memory cells showed distinct patterns. Because surface CD5, which is linked to self-reactivity in mice, was comparable between the naive subsets, TCR interaction strength was also inferred from the physicochemical properties of TRB CDR3s. Because CXCR3 expression was partially decreased after cryopreservation, freshly isolated PBMCs were used for most assays.

Sequencing relied on a NextSeq 550. The Human TCR Profiling Kit (MiLaboratory) was used to make UMI-labeled 5' RACE TRB cDNA libraries. The full amount of extracted RNA was used for cDNA synthesis, and the full amount of resulting cDNA was used for PCR amplification. Libraries were prepared in parallel with an identical number of PCR cycles. Turning to the authors' computational methods: With a minimum of two reads required per UMI, MIGEC and MiXCR pulled out about 49,000 +/- 11,000 unique UMI-labeled TRB cDNA molecules from each library. Each library averaged about 40,000 +/- 10,000 functional in-frame TRB CDR3 nucleotide clonotypes without stop codons. Diversity metrics, including normalized Shannon-Wiener and Chao1, were computed in VDJtools after downsampling to 5000 UMI-labeled TRB molecules per sample. Clonotype-size-weighted physicochemical properties of the central five CDR3 residues (interaction energy, strength, volume and Kidera factor 4) were computed in VDJtools. Through TCRdb reprocessing, the reads give one entry per CDR3 protein sequence; DNA is omitted. For this entry, the V and J calls and clone size follow TCRdb and not the study's own pipeline. This sample's table has entries for roughly 99,000 distinct CDR3 sequences. Of the sample, around 1% is held by the ten largest clones.

Taken from the germline V gene (reference sequence), the CDR1 and CDR2 loops are LNHDA and SQIVND. From cysteine to phenylalanine, the CDR3 is 16 amino acids long. A DNA sequence was not provided. Each CD8+ T cell subset was flow-sorted in triplicate, with 300,000 cells per subset placed directly into RLT lysis buffer. Naive CD8+ T cells were defined stringently as CD45RO-CCR7+CD27+CD95- to exclude memory contaminants. Standard density gradient centrifugation was used to isolate peripheral blood mononuclear cells from buffy coats. Naive CXCR3-negative and CXCR3-positive CD8+ T cells were flow-sorted on a FACSAria III. Total RNA was extracted from sorted cells with an RNeasy Mini Kit.

This clonotype was obtained from a human donor in good health. Some clones in this sample may be carry-over from other donors' samples. Sequenced input: naive CXCR3+ CD8+ T cells from blood. Sample cell subset or site, as interpreted from the label and publication: CD45RO-CCR7+CD27+CD95- naive CD8+ T cells expressing CXCR3 (TNR3+). This chain joins TRBV19 to TRBJ2-3; absent DNA, TCRdb's TRBD1 call cannot be checked. The encoded CDR3 is CASTTDRGLIRDTQYF.